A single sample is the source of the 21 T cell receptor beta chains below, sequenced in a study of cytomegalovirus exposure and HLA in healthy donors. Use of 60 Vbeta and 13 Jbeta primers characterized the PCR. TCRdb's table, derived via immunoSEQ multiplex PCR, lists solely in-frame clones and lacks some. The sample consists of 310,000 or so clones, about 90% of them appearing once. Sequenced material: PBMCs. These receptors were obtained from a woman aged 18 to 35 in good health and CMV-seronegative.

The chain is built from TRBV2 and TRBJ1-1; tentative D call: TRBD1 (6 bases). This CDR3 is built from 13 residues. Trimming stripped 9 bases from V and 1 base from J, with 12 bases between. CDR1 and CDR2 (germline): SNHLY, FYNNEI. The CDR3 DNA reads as TGTGCCAGTACTGGGGGGGCGAACACTGAAGCTTTCTTT. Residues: CASTGGANTEAFF.

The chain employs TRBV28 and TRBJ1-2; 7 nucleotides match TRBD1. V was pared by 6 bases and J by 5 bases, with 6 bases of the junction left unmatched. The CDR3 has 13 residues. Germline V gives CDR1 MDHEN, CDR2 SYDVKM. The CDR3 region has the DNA TGTGCCAGCAGCCCAGGACAGGTTTATGGCTACACCTTC. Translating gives CASSPGQVYGYTF.

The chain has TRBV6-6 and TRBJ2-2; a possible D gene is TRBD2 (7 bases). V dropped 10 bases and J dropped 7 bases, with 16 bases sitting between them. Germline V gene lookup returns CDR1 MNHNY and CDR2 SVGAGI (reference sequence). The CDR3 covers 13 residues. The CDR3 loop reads CATKRGADGELFF. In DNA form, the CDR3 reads TGTGCCACCAAACGGGGGGCGGACGGGGAGCTGTTTTTT.

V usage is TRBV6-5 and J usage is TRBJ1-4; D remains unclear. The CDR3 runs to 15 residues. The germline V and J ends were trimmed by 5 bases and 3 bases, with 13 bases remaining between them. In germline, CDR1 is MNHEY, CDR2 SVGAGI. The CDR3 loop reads CASSRRSLANEKLFF. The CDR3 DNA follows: TGTGCCAGCAGTCGCCGGTCTTTAGCTAATGAAAAACTGTTTTTT.

The CDR3: CARSPGVTATNEKLFF. The CDR3 DNA reads TGTGCCAGAAGCCCAGGAGTGACAGCAACTAATGAAAAACTGTTTTTT. J is TRBJ1-4 and V is TRBV7-5; the listed D gene, TRBD1, was not tested against the DNA. TRBV7-5 is labeled a pseudogene. The CDR3 sequence is 16 residues long.

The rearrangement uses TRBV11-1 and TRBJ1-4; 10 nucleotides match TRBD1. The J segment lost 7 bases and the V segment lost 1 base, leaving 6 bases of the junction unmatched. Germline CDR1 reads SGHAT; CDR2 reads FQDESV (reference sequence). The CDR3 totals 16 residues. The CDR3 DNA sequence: TGTGCCAGCAGCTTAGAGATAGGACAGGGGGGTGAAAAACTGTTTTTT. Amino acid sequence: CASSLEIGQGGEKLFF.

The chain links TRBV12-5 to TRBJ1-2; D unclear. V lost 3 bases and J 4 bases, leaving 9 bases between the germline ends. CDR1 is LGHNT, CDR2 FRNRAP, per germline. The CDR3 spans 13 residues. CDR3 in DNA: TGTGCTAGTGGTTTCCTGGCCAGCTATGGCTACACCTTC. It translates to CASGFLASYGYTF.

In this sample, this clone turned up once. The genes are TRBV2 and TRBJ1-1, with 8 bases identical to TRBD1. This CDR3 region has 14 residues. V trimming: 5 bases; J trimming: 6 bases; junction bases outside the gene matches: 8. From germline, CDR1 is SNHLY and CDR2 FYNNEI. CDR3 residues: CASSLATGASEAFF. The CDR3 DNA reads TGTGCCAGCAGTCTGGCGACAGGGGCTTCTGAAGCTTTCTTT.

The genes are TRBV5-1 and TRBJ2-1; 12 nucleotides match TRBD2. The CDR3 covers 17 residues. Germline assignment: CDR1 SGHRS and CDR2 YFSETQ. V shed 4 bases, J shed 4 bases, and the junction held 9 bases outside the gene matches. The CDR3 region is CASSTTSGGPSYNEQFF. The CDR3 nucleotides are TGCGCCAGCAGCACTACTAGCGGGGGGCCCTCTTACAATGAGCAGTTCTTC. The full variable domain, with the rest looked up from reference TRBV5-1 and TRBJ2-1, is KAGVTQTPRYLIKTRGQQVTLSCSPISGHRSVSWYQQTPGQGLQFLFEYFSETQRNKGNFPGRFSGRQFSNSRSEMNVSTLELGDSALYLCASSTTSGGPSYNEQFFGPGTRLTVL.

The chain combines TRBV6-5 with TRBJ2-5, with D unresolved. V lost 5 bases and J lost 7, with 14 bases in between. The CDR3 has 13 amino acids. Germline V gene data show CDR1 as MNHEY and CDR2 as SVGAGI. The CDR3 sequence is CASSTVSPGTQYF. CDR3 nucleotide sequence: TGTGCCAGCAGTACAGTCTCCCCAGGGACCCAGTACTTC.

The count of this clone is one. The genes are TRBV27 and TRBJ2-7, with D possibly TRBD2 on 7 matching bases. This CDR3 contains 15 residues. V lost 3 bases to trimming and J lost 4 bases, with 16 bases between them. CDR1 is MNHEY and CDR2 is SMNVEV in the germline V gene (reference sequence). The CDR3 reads CASSFGGPIPYEQYF. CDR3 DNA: TGTGCCAGCAGTTTCGGGGGGCCCATACCTTACGAGCAGTACTTC.

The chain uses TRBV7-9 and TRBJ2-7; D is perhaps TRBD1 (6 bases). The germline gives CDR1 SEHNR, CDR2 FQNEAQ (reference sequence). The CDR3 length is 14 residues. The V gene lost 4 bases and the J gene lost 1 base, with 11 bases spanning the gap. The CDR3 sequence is CASSSRGQSYEQYF. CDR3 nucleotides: TGTGCCAGCAGCTCCAGGGGCCAGTCCTACGAGCAGTACTTC.

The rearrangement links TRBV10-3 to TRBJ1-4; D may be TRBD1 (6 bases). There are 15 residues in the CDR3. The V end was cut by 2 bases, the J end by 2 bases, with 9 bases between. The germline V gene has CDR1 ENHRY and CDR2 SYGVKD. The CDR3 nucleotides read TGTGCCATCAGTGAGAATCAGGGGACTAATGAAAAACTGTTTTTT. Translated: CAISENQGTNEKLFF.

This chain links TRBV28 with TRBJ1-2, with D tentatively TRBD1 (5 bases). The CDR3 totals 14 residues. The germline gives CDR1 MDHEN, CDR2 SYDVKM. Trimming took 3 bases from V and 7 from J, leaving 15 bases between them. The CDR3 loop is CASSFRGSQGGYTF. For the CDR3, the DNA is TGTGCCAGCAGTTTCCGGGGGTCGCAAGGTGGCTACACCTTC.

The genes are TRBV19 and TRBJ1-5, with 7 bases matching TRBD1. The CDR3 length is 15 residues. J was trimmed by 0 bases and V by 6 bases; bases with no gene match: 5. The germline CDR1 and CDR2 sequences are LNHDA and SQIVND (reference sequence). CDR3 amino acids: CASRSGTASNQPQHF. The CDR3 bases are TGTGCCAGTAGGTCCGGGACAGCTAGCAATCAGCCCCAGCATTTT. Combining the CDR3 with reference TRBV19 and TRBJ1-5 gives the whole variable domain DGGITQSPKYLFRKEGQNVTLSCEQNLNHDAMYWYRQDPGQGLRLIYYSQIVNDFQKGDIAEGYSVSREKKESFPLTVTSAQKNPTAFYLCASRSGTASNQPQHFGDGTRLSIL.

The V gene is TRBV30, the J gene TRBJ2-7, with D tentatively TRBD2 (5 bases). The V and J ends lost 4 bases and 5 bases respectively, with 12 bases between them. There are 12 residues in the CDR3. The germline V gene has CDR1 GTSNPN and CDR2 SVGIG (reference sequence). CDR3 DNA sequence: TGTGCCTGGATGGCGGGTGTGCACGAGCAGTACTTC. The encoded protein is CAWMAGVHEQYF.

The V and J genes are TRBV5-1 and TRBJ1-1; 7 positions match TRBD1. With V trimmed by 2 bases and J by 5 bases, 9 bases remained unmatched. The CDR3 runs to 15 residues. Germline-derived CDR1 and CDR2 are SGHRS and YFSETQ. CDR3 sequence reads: CASSFGQDRWTEAFF. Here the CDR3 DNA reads TGCGCCAGCAGCTTCGGCCAGGACAGGTGGACTGAAGCTTTCTTT.

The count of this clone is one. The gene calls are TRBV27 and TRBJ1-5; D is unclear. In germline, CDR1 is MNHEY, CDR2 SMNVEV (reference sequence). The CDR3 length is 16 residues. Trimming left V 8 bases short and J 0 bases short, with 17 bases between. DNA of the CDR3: TGTGCCAGCGCATACCGGGGTCCCTATAGCAATCAGCCCCAGCATTTT. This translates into CASAYRGPYSNQPQHF.

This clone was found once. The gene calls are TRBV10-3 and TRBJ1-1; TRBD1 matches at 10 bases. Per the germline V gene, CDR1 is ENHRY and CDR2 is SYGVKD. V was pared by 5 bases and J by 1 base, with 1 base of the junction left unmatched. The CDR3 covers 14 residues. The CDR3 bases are TGTGCCATCAGTAGGGACAGGGGGAACACTGAAGCTTTCTTT. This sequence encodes CAISRDRGNTEAFF.

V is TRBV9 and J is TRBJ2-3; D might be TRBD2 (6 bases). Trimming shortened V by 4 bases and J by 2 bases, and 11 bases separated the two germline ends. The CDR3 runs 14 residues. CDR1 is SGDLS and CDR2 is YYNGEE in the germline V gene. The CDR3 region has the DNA TGTGCCAGCAGCCAGACTAGTTTCACAGATACGCAGTATTTT. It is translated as CASSQTSFTDTQYF.

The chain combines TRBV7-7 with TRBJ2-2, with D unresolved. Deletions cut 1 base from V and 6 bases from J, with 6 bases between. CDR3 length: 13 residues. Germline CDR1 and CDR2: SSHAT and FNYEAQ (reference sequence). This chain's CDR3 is CASSLVAPGELFF. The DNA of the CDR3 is TGTGCCAGCAGCTTAGTGGCTCCCGGGGAGCTGTTTTTT.